The T cell receptor beta chain under discussion was sequenced for a study of T cells after yellow fever vaccination. TCRdb ran MiXCR on the 5' RACE reads and lists one entry per CDR3 protein. This repertoire shows roughly 99,000 distinct CDR3 sequences, under 7% found once; its top ten account for over 40%. Germline V CDR1 and CDR2: SGHTA, FQGNSA. There are 14 residues in the CDR3. V was pared by 4 bases and J by 4 bases, with 14 bases between. The sample consisted of CD8+ T cells sorted from PBMCs, taken 10 days after the yellow fever booster vaccination. The chain recombines TRBV7-2 with TRBJ2-7; no clear D. This clonotype was obtained from a young man who received the YFV17D yellow fever vaccine. The CDR3 spells CASSWAPNTYEQYF. Here the CDR3 DNA reads TGTGCCAGCAGCTGGGCCCCGAACACTTACGAGCAGTACTTC.